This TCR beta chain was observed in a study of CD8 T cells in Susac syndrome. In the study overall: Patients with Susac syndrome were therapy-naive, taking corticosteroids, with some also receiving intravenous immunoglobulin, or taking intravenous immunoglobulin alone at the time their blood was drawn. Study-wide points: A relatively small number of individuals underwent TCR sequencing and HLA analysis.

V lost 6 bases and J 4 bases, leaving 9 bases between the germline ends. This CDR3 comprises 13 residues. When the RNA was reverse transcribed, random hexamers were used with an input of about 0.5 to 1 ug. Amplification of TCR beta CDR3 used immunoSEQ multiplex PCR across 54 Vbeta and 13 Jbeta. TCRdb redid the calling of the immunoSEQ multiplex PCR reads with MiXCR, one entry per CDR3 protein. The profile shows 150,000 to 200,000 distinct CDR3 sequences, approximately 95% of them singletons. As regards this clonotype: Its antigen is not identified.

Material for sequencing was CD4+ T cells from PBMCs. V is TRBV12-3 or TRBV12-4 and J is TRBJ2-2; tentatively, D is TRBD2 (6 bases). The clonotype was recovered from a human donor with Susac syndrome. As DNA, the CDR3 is TGTGCCAGCAGGCAAGCGGGCACCGGGGAGCTGTTTTTT. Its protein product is CASRQAGTGELFF.